The following is a T cell receptor beta chain sequence with its context. No antigen is known for it. This entry is derived from a study of cytomegalovirus exposure and HLA in healthy donors (dated 2017 in TCRdb). In terms of the full investigation: An earlier analysis of 587 of the donors reported roughly 300 Gb of sequence data and 117 million unique TCR beta sequences from roughly 180 million T cells. Roughly 300 gigabases of sequencing data and approximately 92 million unique TCR sequences made up an early release that covered approximately 620 HLA-typed donors. Of the roughly 400 genotyped donors, roughly 76% were placed in the genetic ancestry cluster associated with self-reported Caucasian donors. The aim of the study was to test whether cataloging public T cell receptors could identify signatures of past pathogen exposure. The T cell repertoires of 550 to 850 subjects were profiled by immunosequencing and related to cytomegalovirus serostatus. In addition to the first cohort of 666 subjects, a separate validation cohort of approximately 130 different subjects was used. To predict cytomegalovirus infection status, the study brought together high-throughput TCR immunosequencing, statistical association of individual TCRs with disease status, and machine learning. A later analysis re-examined previously published TCR beta repertoires from just over 650 donors and added high-resolution HLA genotyping to investigate patterns of TCR occurrence. Rather than drawing on any new phenotypic data, the later analysis identified candidate immune exposures from TCR beta sequences and the way those sequences occurred across donors. An earlier analysis of approximately 640 of the donors applied high-throughput TCR beta sequencing to assess whether each TCR beta V gene segment acted as functional or pseudogenic. Donor age, sex, ethnicity and CMV serostatus were collected together with the repertoire data. In a later genetic analysis, genome-wide SNP genotypes for about 55% of the 666 donors were used, and that subset was treated as a discovery cohort. Every repertoire in the discovery cohort had been generated on one and the same sequencing platform. HLA typing included class I and class II loci at four-digit resolution. Typing coverage varied by locus: roughly 620-640 donors for A, B, C, DRB1 and DQB1; approximately 520 for DQA1; 600 to 610 for DPA1; around 490 for DPB1. Roughly 5 DR-DQ haplotypes were handled as single units for association and clustering, since linkage in the cohort was strong. On average, over 200,000 unique TCR beta nucleotide sequences were sequenced per donor among 350 to 400 genotyped donors of the cohort, with about 19% of those sequences being non-productive.

CDR1 and CDR2 are drawn from the germline V gene (reference sequence): MNHNY, SVGAGI. Between the V and J ends, shortened by 0 bases and 1 base respectively, the junction contains 7 bases. Counted from cysteine to phenylalanine, this CDR3 has 15 amino acids. This entry keeps only the CDR3 DNA: 45 bases, framed from base 1. The research as a whole found: The authors suggested that the approach could potentially be extended to other disease states and immunological phenotypes. Sequencing depth was assumed to be roughly uniform across donors in the presence/absence analyses, though that assumption may not hold. The classifier was reported to diagnose cytomegalovirus status with high specificity and sensitivity in both the original and validation cohorts. A later analysis reported that several top co-occurrence clusters appeared linked to parvovirus B19, influenza, CMV and Epstein-Barr virus. Specific HLA alleles were associated with 15,000 to 20,000 TCR beta sequences at a false discovery rate of 0.05 in a later analysis. In a later analysis, most CMV-associated TCR beta chains were found to appear HLA-restricted, with HLA associations seemingly driven largely by CMV exposure. A later analysis found that HLA-associated TCR beta chains were more clonally expanded and had lower generation probabilities than equally common non-associated chains. Most TCR sequences were seen in very few donors, while some public TCRs were found in many individuals. A cluster of highly shared sequence variants was judged likely to represent a technical artifact of the sequencing pipeline. Immune exposure information for the cohort was limited to CMV serostatus. Correlated functional status among segregating V segments might reflect linkage disequilibrium, but an unknown experimental factor could not be ruled out. Because HLA typing was missing for some donors at each locus, association tests included only the typed subset. In vitro tests confirmed that three of the cytomegalovirus-associated TCR beta chains recognize cytomegalovirus antigens. This cohort had only TCR beta chains sequenced, and the lack of alpha or paired-chain data limited which features could be detected. A further reported finding was that TCR beta sequences accurately predicted the HLA-A and HLA-B alleles for most subjects in the first cohort. When HLA alleles, especially DR and DQ, strongly co-occurred, attributing TCR associations to individual alleles was difficult. In an earlier analysis of several hundred of the donors, most TCR beta V segments were observed in productive rearrangements about 90% or about 30% of the time, broadly matching IMGT annotations. V-gene and J-gene trimming of TCR beta chains was associated with a missense DCLRE1C variant in a later genetic analysis, and the association was replicated in an independent cohort. In a later genetic analysis, fewer N-insertions in productive TCRs were reported among donors in an Asian-associated ancestry cluster than the roughly 700-donor mean. Some IMGT-functional V segments, including TRBV6-2 and TRBV6-3, could not be told apart with the 87-base-pair reads, so those segments were excluded. Because counts were too low, roughly 16 rarely observed V segments, including chromosome 9 orphons, were excluded from the earlier analysis of a few hundred of the donors. In the study, some 160 TCR beta chains were listed as associated with cytomegalovirus. A later analysis found that TCR association rates varied across HLA loci, with DRB1 alleles showing the most associated TCRs and HLA-C alleles the fewest.

The protocol used for the library was the immunoSEQ multiplex PCR assay. The multiplex PCR relied on a mix of 60 forward primers for TCR Vbeta segments and 13 reverse primers for TCR Jbeta segments. Amplification of the CDR3 region of rearranged TCR beta genes was performed with a multiplex PCR assay on genomic DNA. On the Illumina HiSeq System, the amplified TCR beta libraries were sequenced as 87-base-pair reads. The paper's processing steps were these. In a later analysis, tens of millions of unique TCR beta chains were counted across the roughly 610 repertoires, and approximately 9.9 million of these chains were shared by at least two donors. Raw reads were error-corrected and collapsed into unique sequences with a nearest-neighbor algorithm that merged closely related sequences to remove PCR and sequencing errors. To assign V, D and J gene segments, CDR3 sequences were aligned to IMGT reference sequences. For a sequence to be retained, at least a six-nucleotide match to both a V gene segment and a J gene segment was required. Rearrangements were called productive when the CDR3 lacked stop codons and stayed in frame with V and J; all others were non-productive. CDR3 was defined by IMGT convention, running from the second conserved V-encoded cysteine to the conserved J-encoded phenylalanine. In an earlier analysis of 550 to 650 of the donors, sequences lacking an unambiguous match to a single V gene segment were excluded. In an earlier analysis of 500 to 750 of the donors, V segments were called functional above 56.7% productive rearrangements and were called segregating when the between-donor standard deviation exceeded 5%. A statistical classification framework was developed to diagnose cytomegalovirus status using the catalog of TCR beta chain sequences. A later analysis assigned V and J genes by comparing TCR nucleotide sequences with IMGT/GENE-DB human TR gene sequences. In a later analysis, CDR3 sequences and most-parsimonious VDJ recombination scenarios were assigned using the TCRdist pipeline. A later analysis defined each TCR beta chain by its CDR3 amino acid sequence plus V-gene family, and excluded reads lacking a unique V-gene family. To address suspected cross-contamination and a sequencing artifact, a later analysis removed 450 to 700 highly shared, low-generation-probability nucleotide sequences. In a later analysis, a clonal expansion index was calculated for each public chain from normalized within-repertoire ranks of inferred template counts. In a later analysis, generation probabilities were computed with a VDJ recombination model fitted to out-of-frame rearrangements, and the resulting probabilities were checked against IGoR. In a later analysis, TCR-TCR, TCR-HLA and TCR-CMV co-occurrence was scored with hypergeometric tests, and a repertoire-size bias correction was applied to TCR pairs. A later analysis estimated false discovery rates by permuting HLA or CMV assignments 20 times. A later analysis grouped co-occurring TCRs with DBSCAN, adding TCRdist sequence similarity when clustering within HLA-allele-positive subsets. For co-occurrence clustering, repertoires with fewer than 30,000 or more than 120,000 public chains were excluded, along with roughly 5 repertoires with anomalous nucleotide sharing. TCRdb took this table from immuneACCESS and kept in-frame rearrangements with V and J called. Such tables lack part of the clones; where checked against another copy, unresolved V genes explain under half of the gap, and the rest is unexplained. V and J calls plus clone size are reproduced from that table; the DNA served to infer D and trimming. This sample's table has entries for around 130,000 clones. Approximately 1.5% of the sample comes from the top ten.

The cohort consisted of more than 650 healthy bone marrow donors. At the time of sampling, every cohort member was nominally healthy, though immune exposures that went unrecorded were likely present. The donor was CMV seronegative and belonged to the group of approximately 320 seronegative cohort members. A peripheral blood sample was collected from each donor, and TCR beta sequencing was performed on peripheral blood mononuclear cells. The Qiagen DNeasy Blood Extraction Kit was used to extract genomic DNA from the blood cell samples. The sequence is built from TRBV6-6 and TRBJ2-1; the D gene assignment is ambiguous. Source material: PBMCs. The clonotype originates from a woman between 40 and 55 years old in good health and CMV-seronegative. The CDR3 in this case is CASSYSSSSYNEQFF. The DNA sequence is TGTGCCAGCAGTTACTCTTCCAGTTCCTACAATGAGCAGTTCTTC.